This TCR beta chain is drawn from a study of blood T cell repertoires in COVID-19. Study-wide context: Italy, Spain and the United States were the sources of the convalescent and acute COVID-19 samples. In each case, the material was cDNA or gDNA derived from T cells, B-cell-depleted T cells, or PBMCs.

The CDR3 sequence is 13 residues long. Germline lookup yields CDR1 LGHNA and CDR2 YNFKEQ. V was trimmed by 0 bases and J by 7 bases, leaving 7 bases between them. Authors' processing steps: Estimation of nucleated cell counts was performed using reference gene primer amplification. The repertoire was sequenced with immunoSEQ multiplex PCR; TCRdb's copy has only in-frame clones and lacks some. D and trimming come from the DNA, and the V and J calls and clone size come from that table. The data hold 20,000 to 25,000 clones, with around 92% observed a single time. The chain combines TRBV4-2 with TRBJ2-1; D is unresolved. This clonotype was obtained from a man between 65 and 80 years old with active COVID-19. Input material: peripheral blood. In nucleotides, the CDR3 is TGTGCCAGCAGCCAAGAGGCCCGAAATGAGCAGTTCTTC. This encodes CASSQEARNEQFF.